The text below deals with one T cell receptor (beta chain). Its target is unknown. The CDR3 sequence is 13 residues long. Germline lookup yields CDR1 WSHSY and CDR2 SAAADI. V dropped 0 bases and J dropped 6 bases, with 5 bases sitting between them. This sample was included in a study of T cell responses to AZD1222 COVID-19 vaccine. Study-wide results and caveats: Along spike, vaccine-associated CD4 TCRs were found throughout, with dominance at 160-218 and 743-854.

Sequencing used immunoSEQ multiplex PCR; TCRdb keeps in-frame clones, though not all of them. The sample shows roughly 97,000 clones, more than 85% of them seen only once. The chain combines TRBV10-2 with TRBJ2-2; D uncertain. The sequencing used peripheral blood, collected on day 0 of AZD1222 vaccination. This clonotype was obtained from an adult in good health. CDR3 loop: CASSESSPGELFF. The CDR3 bases are TGCGCCAGCAGTGAGTCCTCACCCGGGGAGCTGTTTTTT.